This entry lists 2 T cell receptor beta chains sequenced from one sample in a study of regulatory T cells in long-lasting Graves disease. Arm-PCR of CDR3 regions and iRepertoire HTBI primers were the basis on which TCR beta libraries were built. A single record per CDR3 protein comes from TCRdb applying MiXCR to the multiplex PCR reads. Here the sample spans 550,000 or so distinct CDR3 sequences, 12% being singletons. Time point indicated: newly diagnosed GD, antithyroid drugs for less than 3 months. From PBMCs, RNA was extracted and then used to make the TCR library. A further study also used this sample, focusing on T cells in Graves' hyperthyroidism and ophthalmopathy.

The material sequenced was peripheral blood mononuclear cells (PBMCs), taken at new diagnosis, from a patient treated with antithyroid drugs. The source is a woman between 25 and 40 years old with Graves disease.

Many counts were recorded for this clonotype. The chain couples TRBV12-3 or TRBV12-4 to TRBJ2-1; 8 positions agree with TRBD1. The trim removed 6 bases at V and 12 bases at J, leaving 7 bases unmatched. This CDR3 is 12 amino acids long. CDR3 sequence (DNA): TGTGCCAGCAGCAACCACGGGACAGGGCAGTTCTTC. Residues: CASSNHGTGQFF.

This chain joins TRBV11-2 and TRBJ2-7, with TRBD1 as a possible D gene (6 bases). V gave up 5 bases and J gave up 3 bases, with 11 bases separating them. CDR3 length: 13 amino acids. Germline CDR1 reads SGHAT; CDR2 reads FQNNGV. CDR3 loop: CASSDTGFYEQYF. In DNA form, the CDR3 reads TGTGCCAGCAGCGACACAGGGTTCTACGAGCAGTACTTC.